This paragraph covers one T cell receptor (beta chain) sequence. Its antigen remains unidentified. These data originate in a study of cytomegalovirus exposure and HLA in healthy donors (dated by TCRdb to about 2017). Background for the entire study: In an earlier analysis of 587 of the donors, approximately 300 Gb of sequence data and some 100 million unique TCR beta sequences from about 179 million T cells were reported. Approximately 310 gigabases of sequencing data and tens of millions of unique TCR sequences were included in an early release covering around 650 HLA-typed donors. The genetic ancestry cluster associated with self-reported Caucasian donors included about 81% of the approximately 430 genotyped donors. The study aimed to test whether cataloging public T cell receptors could reveal signatures of past pathogen exposure. The T cell repertoires of about 700 subjects were profiled by immunosequencing and related to cytomegalovirus serostatus. Besides the first cohort of 666 subjects, a separate validation cohort made up of over 95 different subjects was used. To predict cytomegalovirus infection status, the study combined high-throughput TCR immunosequencing, statistical association of individual TCRs with disease status, and machine learning. In a later analysis, previously published TCR beta repertoires from 600 to 850 donors were re-analyzed and high-resolution HLA genotyping was added so that TCR occurrence patterns could be studied. The later analysis used no new phenotypic data to find candidate immune exposures, relying instead on TCR beta sequences and their occurrence across donors. An earlier analysis of 587 of the donors applied high-throughput TCR beta sequencing to assess whether each TCR beta V gene segment acted as functional or pseudogenic. Donor age, sex, ethnicity and CMV serostatus were compiled alongside the repertoire data. Genome-wide SNP genotypes for about three fifths of the roughly 670 donors were used in a later genetic analysis, which treated that subset as a discovery cohort. All discovery cohort repertoires had been generated using a single sequencing platform. HLA typing included class I and class II loci at four-digit resolution. The number of typed donors differed by locus: about 629-630 for A, B, C, DRB1 and DQB1; some 500 for DQA1; 606 for DPA1; and around 490 for DPB1. Five DR-DQ haplotypes were treated as single units for association and clustering because of strong linkage in the cohort. Across about 370 genotyped donors of the cohort, an average of about 200,000 unique TCR beta nucleotide sequences per donor were sequenced, and roughly a sixth of those sequences were non-productive.

Library generation was performed with the immunoSEQ multiplex PCR assay. The multiplex PCR relied on a mix of 60 forward primers for TCR Vbeta segments and 13 reverse primers for TCR Jbeta segments. A multiplex PCR assay on genomic DNA amplified the CDR3 region of rearranged TCR beta genes. Amplified TCR beta libraries were sequenced as 87-base-pair reads on the Illumina HiSeq System. In the source study's methods: A later analysis tallied around 87 million unique TCR beta chains across the 700 or so repertoires, and about 10 million of those chains were shared by two or more donors. Raw reads were error-corrected and collapsed into unique sequences by a nearest-neighbor algorithm in which closely related sequences were merged to remove PCR and sequencing errors. CDR3 sequences were aligned to IMGT reference sequences to assign V, D and J gene segments. For a sequence to be retained, a match of at least six nucleotides was required to both a V gene segment and a J gene segment. Rearrangements were called productive when the CDR3 lacked stop codons and stayed in frame with V and J; all others were non-productive. Following IMGT convention, CDR3 was defined as the stretch from the second conserved V-encoded cysteine up to the conserved J-encoded phenylalanine. The earlier analysis of 550 to 650 of the donors excluded any sequence lacking an unambiguous match to a single V gene segment. In an earlier analysis of a few hundred of the donors, V segments were called functional above 56.7% productive rearrangements and were called segregating when the between-donor standard deviation exceeded 5%. A statistical classification framework was developed to diagnose cytomegalovirus status using the catalog of TCR beta chain sequences. In a later analysis, TCR nucleotide sequences were compared against IMGT/GENE-DB human TR gene sequences so that V and J genes could be assigned. In a later analysis, CDR3 sequences and most-parsimonious VDJ recombination scenarios were assigned using the TCRdist pipeline. A later analysis defined each TCR beta chain by its CDR3 amino acid sequence plus V-gene family, and excluded reads lacking a unique V-gene family. To address suspected cross-contamination and a sequencing artifact, a later analysis removed several hundred highly shared, low-generation-probability nucleotide sequences. For each public chain, a later analysis derived a clonal expansion index from normalized ranks of inferred template counts within each repertoire. A later analysis computed generation probabilities with a VDJ recombination model fitted to out-of-frame rearrangements, and checked the results against IGoR. In a later analysis, hypergeometric tests were used to score TCR-TCR, TCR-HLA and TCR-CMV co-occurrence, with a repertoire-size bias correction applied to TCR pairs. A later analysis estimated false discovery rates by permuting HLA or CMV assignments 20 times. In a later analysis, co-occurring TCRs were grouped using DBSCAN, and TCRdist sequence similarity was added for clustering within HLA-allele-positive subsets. Repertoires with fewer than 30,000 or more than 120,000 public chains were left out of co-occurrence clustering, as were a handful of repertoires with anomalous nucleotide sharing. As stored in TCRdb, this immuneACCESS dataset retains in-frame rearrangements with V and J assigned. A fraction of the clones does not appear; measured against another copy, unresolved V genes explain less than half of the discrepancy, and the remainder lacks a known reason. V and J calls and clone size come straight from that table; D and trimming were deduced from the DNA. The table of this sample itemizes under 60,000 clones. The ten largest clones represent 12% of the sample.

The cohort consisted of 600 to 750 healthy bone marrow donors. Cohort members were all nominally healthy when sampled, although unrecorded immune exposures were likely present. The donor was CMV seropositive and was included in the group of 300 or so seropositive cohort members. Each donor provided a peripheral blood sample, and peripheral blood mononuclear cells were used for TCR beta sequencing. Genomic DNA extraction from the blood cell samples was performed with the Qiagen DNeasy Blood Extraction Kit. Points the paper makes about the study in general: The cohort was sequenced for TCR beta chains only, and without alpha or paired-chain data the features that could be detected were limited. In a later analysis, several top co-occurrence clusters were reported to appear linked to parvovirus B19, influenza, CMV and Epstein-Barr virus. Most CMV-associated TCR beta chains appeared to be HLA-restricted in a later analysis, and the HLA associations seemed to be driven largely by CMV exposure. Because HLA typing was unavailable for some donors at each locus, only the typed subset was used in association tests. In an earlier analysis of about 600 of the donors, most TCR beta V segments appeared in productive rearrangements about 87% or about 30% of the time, broadly matching IMGT annotations. Across donors, most TCR sequences were observed very rarely, whereas some public TCRs were present in many individuals. The sequencing pipeline was judged likely to have produced a cluster of highly shared sequence variants as a technical artifact. A later genetic analysis associated a missense DCLRE1C variant with V-gene and J-gene trimming of TCR beta chains, and an independent cohort replicated the association. A later analysis found that TCR association rates varied across HLA loci, with DRB1 alleles showing the most associated TCRs and HLA-C alleles the fewest. CMV serostatus was the only immune exposure information available for the cohort. The authors suggested that the approach could potentially be extended to other disease states and immunological phenotypes. Approximately 18 rarely observed V segments, including chromosome 9 orphons, were excluded from the earlier analysis of just under 600 of the donors because counts were too low. Sequencing depth was assumed to be roughly uniform across donors in the presence/absence analyses, though that assumption may not hold. In a later analysis, HLA-associated TCR beta chains showed more clonal expansion and lower generation probabilities than non-associated chains that were equally common. Three of the identified cytomegalovirus-associated TCR beta chains were confirmed in vitro to be specific for cytomegalovirus antigens. Correlated functional status among segregating V segments might be attributable to linkage disequilibrium, but an unknown experimental factor could not be ruled out. A total of fewer than 200 TCR beta chains were listed by the study as associated with cytomegalovirus. A further reported finding was that TCR beta sequences accurately predicted the HLA-A and HLA-B alleles for most subjects in the first cohort. A later analysis associated 15,000 to 20,000 TCR beta sequences with specific HLA alleles at a false discovery rate of 0.05. According to a later genetic analysis, donors in an Asian-associated ancestry cluster had fewer N-insertions in productive TCRs than the approximately 630-donor mean. In both the original and validation cohorts, the classifier was reported to diagnose cytomegalovirus status with high specificity and sensitivity. Strong co-occurrence of HLA alleles, especially DR and DQ, made assigning TCR associations to individual alleles difficult.

This TCR was recovered from a woman aged 30 to 39 in good health and CMV-seropositive. Sequenced material: PBMCs.

The CDR3 has the sequence CASSSLSVYTEAFF. The DNA sequence is as follows: TGTGCCAGCAGCTCCCTTTCCGTGTACACTGAAGCTTTCTTT. Recombination linked TRBV7-9 to TRBJ1-1, with the identity of the D gene unclear. V and J lose 4 bases and 3 bases, and a span of 12 bases separates them. Including the terminal cysteine and phenylalanine, the CDR3 comprises 14 residues. Only CDR3 DNA is held: 42 bases, read in frame from base 1. The germline V gene (reference sequence) supplies CDR1 SEHNR and CDR2 FQNEAQ.